The rows below give T cell receptor beta chains drawn from one sample of a study of blood T cell repertoires in COVID-19. Measured with immunoSEQ multiplex PCR; TCRdb has only the in-frame clones, and not every one. The repertoire holds about 160,000 clones, with approximately 84% as singletons. The material sequenced was PBMCs or T cells enriched from blood (not recorded which). These receptors all come from a middle-aged woman with acute COVID-19. CDR3s include the opening cysteine and the closing phenylalanine or tryptophan. The D gene is left open where the match is weak. The size field is filled for only some rows; it gives once, few, many or a size class.

CDR3 protein | CDR3 DNA | D gene | V gene | clone size | J gene
CASSPNSGFNTEAFF | TGTGCCAGCTCACCAAACTCAGGGTTCAACACTGAAGCTTTCTTT | - | TRBV18 | - | TRBJ1-1
CASKVGVTRQYF | TGTGCCAGCAAGGTAGGGGTTACGAGGCAGTACTTC | - | TRBV9 | - | TRBJ2-7
CASSPGTGGNYGYTF | TGTGCCAGCAGTCCTGGGACGGGGGGCAACTATGGCTACACCTTC | - | TRBV28 | - | TRBJ1-2
CASSLHRGDETQYF | TGTGCCAGCAGCCTCCACAGGGGCGACGAGACCCAGTACTTC | TRBD1 | TRBV11-2 | once | TRBJ2-5
CASSLREVNTEAFF | TGTGCCAGCAGCCTTAGGGAGGTGAACACTGAAGCTTTCTTT | - | TRBV3-1/TRBV3-2 | few | TRBJ1-1
CASSLGQGLYF | TGTGCCAGCAGTTTAGGGCAGGGCCTGTACTTC | - | TRBV12-3/TRBV12-4 | - | TRBJ2-7
CAISETHLSGLAGGSYNEQFF | TGTGCCATCAGTGAGACCCACCTATCGGGACTAGCGGGAGGGTCCTACAATGAGCAGTTCTTC | TRBD2 | TRBV10-3 | - | TRBJ2-1
CASSPTRTETYNEQFF | TGTGCCAGCTCACCAACTCGGACAGAGACCTACAATGAGCAGTTCTTC | - | TRBV18 | - | TRBJ2-1
CASSPQLLQGAGGELFF | TGTGCCAGCTCACCACAACTACTCCAGGGGGCTGGCGGGGAGCTGTTTTTT | TRBD1 | TRBV18 | - | TRBJ2-2
CASSPAGYVGYTF | TGTGCCAGCTCACCAGCAGGGTACGTTGGCTACACCTTC | - | TRBV18 | - | TRBJ1-2
CATTSGDTYEQYF | TGTGCCACCACCTCCGGGGATACCTACGAGCAGTACTTC | - | TRBV27 | few | TRBJ2-7
CASSFRQGVAEAFF | TGTGCCAGCAGCTTTAGACAGGGAGTCGCTGAAGCTTTCTTT | TRBD1 | TRBV7-3 | once | TRBJ1-1
CASSLAGNYNEQFF | TGTGCCAGCAGCCTGGCCGGGAATTACAATGAGCAGTTCTTC | - | TRBV13 | - | TRBJ2-1
CASSIETQGRGGYTF | TGTGCCAGTAGTATAGAGACACAGGGGCGGGGCGGCTACACCTTC | TRBD1 | TRBV19 | - | TRBJ1-2
CAISRAGNEKLFF | TGTGCCATCAGCCGGGCGGGGAATGAAAAACTGTTTTTT | - | TRBV10-3 | - | TRBJ1-4